This T cell receptor (beta chain) appears in the sequencing data of a study of T cell responses to AZD1222 COVID-19 vaccine. The protocol was immunoSEQ multiplex PCR, while the TCRdb copy is restricted to in-frame clones and leaves out a portion. The sample records 90,000 to 95,000 clones, 70% to 90% being singletons. The CDR3 covers 17 residues. The ends were cut back, 5 bases at V and 3 bases at J, with 17 bases in the middle. CDR1 is SGHAT, CDR2 FQNNGV, per germline. The sequenced sample was peripheral blood, obtained on day 0 of AZD1222 vaccination. This rearrangement joins TRBV11-2 to TRBJ2-6; either TRBD1 or TRBD2 may supply D (6 bases each). This sequence originates from an adult in good health. CDR3 region: CASSDPYGGLGANVLTF. Written as DNA, the CDR3 is TGTGCCAGCAGCGATCCGTATGGGGGGCTTGGGGCCAACGTCCTGACTTTC.